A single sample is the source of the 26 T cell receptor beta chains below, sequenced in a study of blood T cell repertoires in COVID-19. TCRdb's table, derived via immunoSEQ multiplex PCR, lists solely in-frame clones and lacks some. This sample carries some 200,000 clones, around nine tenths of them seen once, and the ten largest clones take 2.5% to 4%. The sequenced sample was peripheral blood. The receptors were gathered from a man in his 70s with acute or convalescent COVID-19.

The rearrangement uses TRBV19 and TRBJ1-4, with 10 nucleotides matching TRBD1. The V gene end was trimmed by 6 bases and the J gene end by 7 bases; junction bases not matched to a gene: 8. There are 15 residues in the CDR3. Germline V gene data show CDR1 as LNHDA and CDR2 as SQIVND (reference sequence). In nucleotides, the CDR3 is TGTGCCAGTAGCCCCCTCCGGACAGGGGGTGAAAAACTGTTTTTT. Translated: CASSPLRTGGEKLFF.

The CDR3 loop is CASSSGQGNTIYF. As DNA, the CDR3 is TGTGCCAGCAGCTCCGGACAGGGGAACACCATATATTTT. This chain connects TRBV11-1 to TRBJ1-3; 9 bases are shared with TRBD1. Unmatched junction bases numbered 2, after V lost 4 bases and J lost 7 bases. CDR3 size: 13 residues. Germline CDR1 is SGHAT and CDR2 is FQDESV (reference sequence).

In nucleotides, the CDR3 is TGTGCCACCCTAAGGGGGACAGGGGGTGACGGCATGAACACTGAAGCTTTCTTT. Translated: CATLRGTGGDGMNTEAFF. This sequence joins TRBV2 and TRBJ1-1; 11 nucleotides align to TRBD1. The CDR3 sequence is 18 residues long. Germline loops: CDR1 SNHLY, CDR2 FYNNEI. V dropped 10 bases and J dropped 0; count of bases not matched to a gene: 16. Looking up the rest from reference TRBV2 and TRBJ1-1 gives the full variable domain: EPEVTQTPSHQVTQMGQEVILRCVPISNHLYFYWYRQILGQKVEFLVSFYNNEISEKSEIFDDQFSVERPDGSNFTLKIRSTKLEDSAMYFCATLRGTGGDGMNTEAFFGQGTRLTVV.

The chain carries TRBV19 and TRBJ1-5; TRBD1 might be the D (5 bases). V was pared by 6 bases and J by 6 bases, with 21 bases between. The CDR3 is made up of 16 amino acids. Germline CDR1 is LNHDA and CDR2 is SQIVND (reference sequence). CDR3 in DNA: TGTGCCAGTAGCAAGGAGGGGACCGGTGGTGCTCAGCCCCAGCATTTT. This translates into CASSKEGTGGAQPQHF. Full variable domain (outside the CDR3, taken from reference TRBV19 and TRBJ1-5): DGGITQSPKYLFRKEGQNVTLSCEQNLNHDAMYWYRQDPGQGLRLIYYSQIVNDFQKGDIAEGYSVSREKKESFPLTVTSAQKNPTAFYLCASSKEGTGGAQPQHFGDGTRLSIL.

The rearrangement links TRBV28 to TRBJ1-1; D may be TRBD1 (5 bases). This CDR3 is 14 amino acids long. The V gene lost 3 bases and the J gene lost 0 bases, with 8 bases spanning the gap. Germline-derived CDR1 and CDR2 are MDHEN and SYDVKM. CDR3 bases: TGTGCCAGCAGTTTGGGCAGGGTGAACACTGAAGCTTTCTTT. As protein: CASSLGRVNTEAFF.

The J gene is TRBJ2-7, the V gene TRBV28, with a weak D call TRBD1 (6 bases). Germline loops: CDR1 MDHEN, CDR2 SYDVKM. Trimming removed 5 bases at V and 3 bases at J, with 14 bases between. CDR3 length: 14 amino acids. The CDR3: CASSEGTGFYEQYF. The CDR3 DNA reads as TGTGCCAGCAGTGAAGGAACAGGGTTCTACGAGCAGTACTTC.

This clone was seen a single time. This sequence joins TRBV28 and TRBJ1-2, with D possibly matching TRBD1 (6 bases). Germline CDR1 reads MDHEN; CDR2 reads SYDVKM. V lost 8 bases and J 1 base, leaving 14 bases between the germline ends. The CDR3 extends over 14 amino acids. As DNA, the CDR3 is TGTGCCAGCGTGGTGGACAGAGATAACTATGGCTACACCTTC. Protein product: CASVVDRDNYGYTF.

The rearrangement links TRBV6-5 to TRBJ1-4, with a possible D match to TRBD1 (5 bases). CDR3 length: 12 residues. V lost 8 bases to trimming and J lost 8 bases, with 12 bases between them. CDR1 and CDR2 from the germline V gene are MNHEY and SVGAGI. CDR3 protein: CASSRGGEKLFF. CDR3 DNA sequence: TGTGCCAGCTCAAGGGGAGGAGAAAAACTGTTTTTT.

This chain's CDR3 is CASSRRRGETQYF. CDR3 in DNA: TGTGCCAGCAGTAGAAGACGCGGGGAGACCCAGTACTTC. The genes are TRBV27 and TRBJ2-5, with TRBD2 as a possible D gene (5 bases). Trimming pared 5 bases from V and 5 bases from J, leaving 12 bases between. The CDR3 covers 13 residues. CDR1 is MNHEY and CDR2 is SMNVEV in the germline V gene (reference sequence).

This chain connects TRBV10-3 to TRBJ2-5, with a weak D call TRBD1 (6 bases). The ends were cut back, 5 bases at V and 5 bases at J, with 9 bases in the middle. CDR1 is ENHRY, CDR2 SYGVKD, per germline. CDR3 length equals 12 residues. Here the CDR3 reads CAISQGFETQYF. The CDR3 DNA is TGTGCCATCAGTCAGGGGTTTGAGACCCAGTACTTC.

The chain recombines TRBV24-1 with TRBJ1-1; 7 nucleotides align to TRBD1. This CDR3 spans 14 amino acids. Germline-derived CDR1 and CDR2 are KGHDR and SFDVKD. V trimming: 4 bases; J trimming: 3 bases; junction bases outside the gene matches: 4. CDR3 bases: TGTGCCACCAGTGAGGGACAGTCCGACACTGAAGCTTTCTTT. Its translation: CATSEGQSDTEAFF.

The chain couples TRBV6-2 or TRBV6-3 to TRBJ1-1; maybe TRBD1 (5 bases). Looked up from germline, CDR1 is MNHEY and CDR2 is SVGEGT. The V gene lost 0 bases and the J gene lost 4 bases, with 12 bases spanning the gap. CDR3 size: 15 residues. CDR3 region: CASSYSGRVSTEAFF. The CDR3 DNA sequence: TGTGCCAGCAGTTACTCTGGCAGGGTGAGCACTGAAGCTTTCTTT.

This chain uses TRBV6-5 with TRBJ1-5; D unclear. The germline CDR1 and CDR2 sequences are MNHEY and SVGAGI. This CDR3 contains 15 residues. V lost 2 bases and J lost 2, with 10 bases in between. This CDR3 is CASSYGPMGNQPQHF. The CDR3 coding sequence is TGTGCCAGCAGTTACGGGCCCATGGGCAATCAGCCCCAGCATTTT.

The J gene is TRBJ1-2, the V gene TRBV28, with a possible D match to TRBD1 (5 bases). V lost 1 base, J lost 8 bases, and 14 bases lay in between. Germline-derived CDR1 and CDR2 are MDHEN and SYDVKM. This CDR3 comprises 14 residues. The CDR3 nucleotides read TGTGCCAGCAGTTTATTGTTCCAGGGTGAGGGCTACACCTTC. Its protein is CASSLLFQGEGYTF.

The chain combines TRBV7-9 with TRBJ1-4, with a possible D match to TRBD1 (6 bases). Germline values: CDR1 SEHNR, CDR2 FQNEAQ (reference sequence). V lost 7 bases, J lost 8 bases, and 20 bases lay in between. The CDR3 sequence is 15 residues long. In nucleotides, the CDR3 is TGTGCCAGCACCCATGCCGGGGGGGCGGGAGAAAAACTGTTTTTT. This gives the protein CASTHAGGAGEKLFF.

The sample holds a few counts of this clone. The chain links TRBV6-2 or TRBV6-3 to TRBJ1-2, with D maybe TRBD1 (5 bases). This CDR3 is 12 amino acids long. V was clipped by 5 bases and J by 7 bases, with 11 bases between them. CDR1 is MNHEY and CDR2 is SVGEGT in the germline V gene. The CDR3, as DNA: TGTGCCAGCAGTCTCAGGGAGGGTGGCTACACCTTC. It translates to CASSLREGGYTF.

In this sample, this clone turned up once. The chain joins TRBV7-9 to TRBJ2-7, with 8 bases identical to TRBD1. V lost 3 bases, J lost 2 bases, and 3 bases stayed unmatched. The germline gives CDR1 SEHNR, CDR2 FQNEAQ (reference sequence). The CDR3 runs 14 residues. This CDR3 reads CASSLGTGAYEQYF. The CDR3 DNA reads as TGTGCCAGCAGCTTGGGGACAGGTGCCTACGAGCAGTACTTC.

CDR3 nucleotides: TGTGCCAGCAGCCCCAGAGGGAGTGTGAACACCGGGGAGCTGTTTTTT. Protein: CASSPRGSVNTGELFF. The genes are TRBV7-8 and TRBJ2-2, with D tentatively TRBD2 (5 bases). The CDR3 consists of 16 residues. V dropped 5 bases and J dropped 1 base, with 14 bases sitting between them. Germline V CDR1 and CDR2: SGHVS, FQNEAQ. Full variable domain (outside the CDR3, taken from reference TRBV7-8 and TRBJ2-2): GAGVSQSPRYKVAKRGQDVALRCDPISGHVSLFWYQQALGQGPEFLTYFQNEAQLDKSGLPSDRFFAERPEGSVSTLKIQRTQQEDSAVYLCASSPRGSVNTGELFFGEGSRLTVL.

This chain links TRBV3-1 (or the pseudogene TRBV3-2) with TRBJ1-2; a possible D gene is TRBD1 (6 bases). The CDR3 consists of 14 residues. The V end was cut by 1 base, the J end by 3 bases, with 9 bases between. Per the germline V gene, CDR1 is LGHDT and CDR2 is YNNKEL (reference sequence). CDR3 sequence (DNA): TGTGCCAGCAGCCAAGGAGGGGGGGACTATGGCTACACCTTC. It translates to CASSQGGGDYGYTF.

The CDR3 DNA sequence: TGTGCCAGCAGTTTTACTAGCGGGAGCCCCTACGAGCAGTACTTC. This sequence encodes CASSFTSGSPYEQYF. The chain combines TRBV6-5 with TRBJ2-7, with 11 nucleotides matching TRBD2. Trimming at V came to 4 bases and at J to 2 bases, leaving 4 bases not matched to a gene. In germline, CDR1 is MNHEY, CDR2 SVGAGI. This CDR3 region has 15 residues.

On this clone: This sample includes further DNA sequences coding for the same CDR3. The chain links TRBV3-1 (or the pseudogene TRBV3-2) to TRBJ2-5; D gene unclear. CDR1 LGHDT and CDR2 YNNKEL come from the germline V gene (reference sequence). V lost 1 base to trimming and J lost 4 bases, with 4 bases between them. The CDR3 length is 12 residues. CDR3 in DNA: TGTGCCAGCAGCCAAGGAGGAGAGACCCAGTACTTC. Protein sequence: CASSQGGETQYF.

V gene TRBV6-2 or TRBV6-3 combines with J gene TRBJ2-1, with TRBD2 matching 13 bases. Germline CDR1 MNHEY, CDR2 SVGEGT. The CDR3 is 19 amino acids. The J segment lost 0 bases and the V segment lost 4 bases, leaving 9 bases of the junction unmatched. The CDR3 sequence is CASSSLGLAGASSYNEQFF. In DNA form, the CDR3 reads TGTGCCAGCAGTTCCCTTGGACTAGCGGGGGCCAGCTCCTACAATGAGCAGTTCTTC.

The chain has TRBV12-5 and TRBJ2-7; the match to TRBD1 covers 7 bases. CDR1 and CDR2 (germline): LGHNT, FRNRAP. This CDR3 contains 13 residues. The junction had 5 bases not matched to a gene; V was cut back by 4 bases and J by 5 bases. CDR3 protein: CASGSGGRHEQYF. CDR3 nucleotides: TGTGCTAGTGGTTCAGGGGGTCGCCACGAGCAGTACTTC.

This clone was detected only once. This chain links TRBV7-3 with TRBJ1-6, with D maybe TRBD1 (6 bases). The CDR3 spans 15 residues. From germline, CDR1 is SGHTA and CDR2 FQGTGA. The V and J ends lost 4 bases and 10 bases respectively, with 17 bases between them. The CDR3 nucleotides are TGTGCCAGCAGCTCCGAACAGGGTGAAGGGTCACCCCTCCACTTT. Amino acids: CASSSEQGEGSPLHF.

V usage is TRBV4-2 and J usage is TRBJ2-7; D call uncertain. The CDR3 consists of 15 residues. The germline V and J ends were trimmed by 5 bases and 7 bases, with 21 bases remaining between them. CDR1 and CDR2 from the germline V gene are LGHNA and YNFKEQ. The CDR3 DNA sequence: TGTGCCAGCAGCTCCCCCTACGGCGGATCGGAGGAGCAGTACTTC. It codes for CASSSPYGGSEEQYF.

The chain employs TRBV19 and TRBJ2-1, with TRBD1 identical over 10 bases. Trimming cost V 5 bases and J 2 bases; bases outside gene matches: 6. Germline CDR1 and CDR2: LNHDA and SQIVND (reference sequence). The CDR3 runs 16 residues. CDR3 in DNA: TGTGCCAGTAGTGGGGGACAGGGGCCGCCCTACAATGAGCAGTTCTTC. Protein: CASSGGQGPPYNEQFF. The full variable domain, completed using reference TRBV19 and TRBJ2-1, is DGGITQSPKYLFRKEGQNVTLSCEQNLNHDAMYWYRQDPGQGLRLIYYSQIVNDFQKGDIAEGYSVSREKKESFPLTVTSAQKNPTAFYLCASSGGQGPPYNEQFFGPGTRLTVL.